The present entry profiles one T cell receptor (beta chain) with its context. This record comes from a study of OX40 agonist ivuxolimab in advanced cancers. Looking at the study overall: Given to patients was ivuxolimab, an agonistic anti-OX40 (CD134) antibody. Males comprised 75% to 90% of the group, whose mean age was roughly 64 years (range roughly 23 to 90).

Clones were read by immunoSEQ multiplex PCR, and TCRdb kept only the in-frame ones, dropping some. The table shows some 81,000 clones, with around nine tenths occurring only once. V lost 4 bases and J 0 bases, leaving 12 bases between the germline ends. CDR3 size: 15 residues. CDR1 is SGHTA and CDR2 is FQGNSA in the germline V gene. V is TRBV7-2 and J is TRBJ1-1, with unresolved D. Sample: CD4+ or CD8+ T cells sorted from blood, taken in a trial of the OX40 agonist ivuxolimab. This receptor was taken from an adult with an advanced solid tumor such as melanoma, head and neck, liver or kidney cancer. The CDR3 DNA sequence: TGTGCCAGCAGCTCTACCCATTCGTTGAACACTGAAGCTTTCTTT. It encodes CASSSTHSLNTEAFF.